This TCR beta chain was identified in a study of blood T cell repertoires in COVID-19. V was clipped by 6 bases and J by 1 base, with 16 bases between them. Germline V gives CDR1 SGDLS, CDR2 YYNGEE. CDR3 length equals 15 residues. Clones were read by immunoSEQ multiplex PCR, and TCRdb kept only the in-frame ones, dropping some. The sample carries roughly 100,000 clones, roughly 90% recorded once. This rearrangement joins TRBV9 to TRBJ1-1; D call uncertain. The sample was peripheral blood. The source of this sequence is a woman older than 75 with acute or convalescent COVID-19. The CDR3 coding sequence is TGTGCCAGCACCAGGACGGTCGGAGGGAACACTGAAGCTTTCTTT. Its protein product is CASTRTVGGNTEAFF.